Given below is one T cell receptor (beta chain) in context. TCRdb reprocessed the RT-PCR reads via MiXCR and lists one record per CDR3 protein. The sample lists more than 600,000 distinct CDR3 sequences; approximately 15% were seen once. Germline values: CDR1 SGHRS, CDR2 YFSETQ. V dropped 4 bases and J dropped 2; count of bases not matched to a gene: 9. CDR3 length equals 15 residues. What was sequenced was memory CD4+ T cells from blood. The chain employs TRBV5-1 and TRBJ2-7, with 7 positions matching TRBD2. The sequence derives from a female donor in good health, serving as a healthy control. The CDR3 DNA reads TGCGCCAGCAGCCCCTCGGCTAGCGGCACCTACGAGCAGTACTTC. Amino acids: CASSPSASGTYEQYF.